This T cell receptor beta chain came from a study of Ad26.COV2.S vaccination and SARS-CoV-2 variants. Study-wide results and caveats: Using TCR breadth and depth analyses may have led to underestimated total T cell responses.

Note on this clone: Its cognate antigen is unknown.

The J segment lost 5 bases and the V segment lost 6 bases, leaving 8 bases of the junction unmatched. The CDR3 sequence is 15 residues long. Germline V gene data show CDR1 as MRHNA and CDR2 as SNTAGT. Profiling relied on immunoSEQ multiplex PCR, and the TCRdb table lists in-frame clones only, not all of them. The table includes approximately 340,000 clones, just over 90% detected once. The origin of this receptor is a human donor who had recovered from COVID-19. Material: peripheral blood, obtained after recovery from COVID-19. The V and J genes are TRBV6-4 and TRBJ2-3; 10 bases map to TRBD2. Here the CDR3 DNA reads TGTGCCAGCAGGCGAGCGGGGGGGCCGGGAGATACGCAGTATTTT. Protein product: CASRRAGGPGDTQYF.